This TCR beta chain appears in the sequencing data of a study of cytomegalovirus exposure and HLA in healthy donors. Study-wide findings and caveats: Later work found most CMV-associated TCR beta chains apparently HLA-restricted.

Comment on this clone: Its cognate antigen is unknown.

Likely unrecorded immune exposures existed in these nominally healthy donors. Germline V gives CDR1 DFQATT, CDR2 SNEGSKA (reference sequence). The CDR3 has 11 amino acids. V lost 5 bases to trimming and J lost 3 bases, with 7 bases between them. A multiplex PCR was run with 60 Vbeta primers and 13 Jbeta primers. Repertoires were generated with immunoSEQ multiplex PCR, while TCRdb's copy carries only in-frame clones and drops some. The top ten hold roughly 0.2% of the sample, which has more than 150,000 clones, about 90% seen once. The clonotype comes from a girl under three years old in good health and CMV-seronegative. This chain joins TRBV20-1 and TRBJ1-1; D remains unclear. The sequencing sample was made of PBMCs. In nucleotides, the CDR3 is TGCAGTGCTGAGCGTGACACTGAAGCTTTCTTT. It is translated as CSAERDTEAFF.